This TCR beta chain is from a study of cytomegalovirus exposure and HLA in healthy donors. The V gene lost 2 bases and the J gene lost 2 bases, with 8 bases spanning the gap. The CDR3 is 13 residues long. Germline CDR1 and CDR2: SGHDT and YYEEEE. 13 Jbeta primers and 60 Vbeta primers were used for the PCR. The repertoire was sequenced with immunoSEQ multiplex PCR; TCRdb's copy has only in-frame clones and lacks some. The sample has a few hundred thousand clones; roughly four fifths are singletons. The sample comprised PBMCs. The rearrangement uses TRBV5-6 and TRBJ2-7, with a weak D call TRBD1 (5 bases). This TCR derives from a woman aged 55-70 years in good health and CMV-seropositive. As DNA, the CDR3 is TGTGCCAGCAGCTTTGGACACACCTACGAGCAGTACTTC. It specifies CASSFGHTYEQYF.